The rows below give T cell receptor beta chains drawn from one sample of a study of blood T cell repertoires in COVID-19. Clones were sequenced by immunoSEQ multiplex PCR, and TCRdb holds only the in-frame ones, with some missing. The data hold some 87,000 clones, with 89% observed a single time. The sequenced sample was peripheral blood. All receptors derive from a woman in her 70s with acute or convalescent COVID-19. The conserved cysteine and the conserved F or W are not part of the CDR3 here. The order of the fields is V gene, clone size, J gene, CDR3 protein. Part of the rows lack a size; the others show once, few, many or a class for expanded clones.

v_call: TRBV5-4
clone_size: -
j_call: TRBJ2-5
cdr3_aa: ASSSLGGLETQY

v_call: TRBV7-9
clone_size: -
j_call: TRBJ2-7
cdr3_aa: ASSLQWPSGGSYEQY

v_call: TRBV3-1/TRBV3-2
clone_size: -
j_call: TRBJ2-5
cdr3_aa: ASSQDTGTIETQY

v_call: TRBV2
clone_size: -
j_call: TRBJ2-7
cdr3_aa: ASYTAREIPYEQY

v_call: TRBV2
clone_size: -
j_call: TRBJ2-1
cdr3_aa: ASTFSGSPNNEQF

v_call: TRBV9
clone_size: -
j_call: TRBJ1-2
cdr3_aa: ASSVPGGNYGYT

v_call: TRBV6-6
clone_size: -
j_call: TRBJ1-1
cdr3_aa: ASSYDRGNTEAF

v_call: TRBV5-6
clone_size: -
j_call: TRBJ1-6
cdr3_aa: ASSSGPGFSSPLH

v_call: TRBV12-3/TRBV12-4
clone_size: -
j_call: TRBJ1-2
cdr3_aa: ASSYSTAGGYT

v_call: TRBV6-5
clone_size: -
j_call: TRBJ1-2
cdr3_aa: ASRAPGQAYGYT

v_call: TRBV2
clone_size: few
j_call: TRBJ1-1
cdr3_aa: ASRLTGVNTEAF

v_call: TRBV9
clone_size: -
j_call: TRBJ1-4
cdr3_aa: ASSVAAGGATNEKLF

v_call: TRBV28
clone_size: -
j_call: TRBJ2-1
cdr3_aa: ASSPIDSWGYNEQF

v_call: TRBV6-6
clone_size: -
j_call: TRBJ1-2
cdr3_aa: ASSRRGFFQGDYGYT

v_call: TRBV11-3
clone_size: once
j_call: TRBJ2-5
cdr3_aa: ASSLGLAGTQETQY

v_call: TRBV6-5
clone_size: few
j_call: TRBJ1-1
cdr3_aa: ASSIRDGNTEAF

v_call: TRBV7-2
clone_size: -
j_call: TRBJ1-6
cdr3_aa: ASGRREGSPLH

v_call: TRBV3-1/TRBV3-2
clone_size: -
j_call: TRBJ2-7
cdr3_aa: ASSQGLAGTFSYEQY

v_call: TRBV28
clone_size: -
j_call: TRBJ1-3
cdr3_aa: ASSLAGRSSGNTIY

v_call: TRBV3-1/TRBV3-2
clone_size: -
j_call: TRBJ1-1
cdr3_aa: ASSQAPGGAF

v_call: TRBV29-1
clone_size: -
j_call: TRBJ2-1
cdr3_aa: SGWTGTGYDNEQF

v_call: TRBV5-4
clone_size: -
j_call: TRBJ2-1
cdr3_aa: ASSFYDRAYNEQF

v_call: TRBV5-5
clone_size: -
j_call: TRBJ2-5
cdr3_aa: ASSAGRDRVSETQY

v_call: TRBV7-9
clone_size: -
j_call: TRBJ1-5
cdr3_aa: ASSSVREVGQPQH

v_call: TRBV6-5
clone_size: once
j_call: TRBJ2-1
cdr3_aa: ASSSSGTPYNEQF

v_call: TRBV18
clone_size: -
j_call: TRBJ1-5
cdr3_aa: ASSPFGTGTGLMPQH

v_call: TRBV28
clone_size: -
j_call: TRBJ1-6
cdr3_aa: ASSLGQGNSPLH

v_call: TRBV28
clone_size: once
j_call: TRBJ1-5
cdr3_aa: ASNIHRDNQPQH

v_call: TRBV19
clone_size: -
j_call: TRBJ1-5
cdr3_aa: ASSIGLGAIPQPQH

v_call: TRBV19
clone_size: -
j_call: TRBJ1-1
cdr3_aa: ASSIGHTNTEAF

v_call: TRBV19
clone_size: -
j_call: TRBJ1-5
cdr3_aa: ASSIALAPNQPQH

v_call: TRBV4-2
clone_size: -
j_call: TRBJ2-5
cdr3_aa: ASSQDQGWGETQY

v_call: TRBV28
clone_size: -
j_call: TRBJ2-2
cdr3_aa: ASRSPGGRNTGELF

v_call: TRBV6-1
clone_size: -
j_call: TRBJ2-3
cdr3_aa: ASSGAWTSGGPTDTQY

v_call: TRBV28
clone_size: once
j_call: TRBJ2-3
cdr3_aa: ASIPSGTTDTQY

v_call: TRBV11-3
clone_size: once
j_call: TRBJ2-3
cdr3_aa: ASSLGTSGTLTDTQY

v_call: TRBV5-5
clone_size: few
j_call: TRBJ1-1
cdr3_aa: ASSFSLNTEAF

v_call: TRBV5-1
clone_size: -
j_call: TRBJ1-6
cdr3_aa: ASSLGQGGRSPLH

v_call: TRBV6-6
clone_size: -
j_call: TRBJ2-2
cdr3_aa: ASSYERQNTGELF

v_call: TRBV6-1
clone_size: few
j_call: TRBJ1-6
cdr3_aa: ASSEKEGDNSPLH

v_call: TRBV4-2
clone_size: -
j_call: TRBJ2-3
cdr3_aa: ASSQDGLSTDTQY

v_call: TRBV4-1
clone_size: -
j_call: TRBJ1-5
cdr3_aa: ASRDSGSPNQPQH

v_call: TRBV7-2
clone_size: -
j_call: TRBJ2-7
cdr3_aa: ASSTQGRSYEQY

v_call: TRBV3-1/TRBV3-2
clone_size: -
j_call: TRBJ2-7
cdr3_aa: ASSKGSGASYEQY

v_call: TRBV28
clone_size: -
j_call: TRBJ1-1
cdr3_aa: ASSPDYRGAF

v_call: TRBV10-2
clone_size: -
j_call: TRBJ1-2
cdr3_aa: ASSETETNYGYT

v_call: TRBV6-5
clone_size: -
j_call: TRBJ1-4
cdr3_aa: ASSAMRLGNEKLF

v_call: TRBV7-9
clone_size: few
j_call: TRBJ1-2
cdr3_aa: ASSHNGENYGYT

v_call: TRBV5-1
clone_size: -
j_call: TRBJ2-3
cdr3_aa: ASSFPRGGTSTDTQY

v_call: TRBV9
clone_size: -
j_call: TRBJ2-1
cdr3_aa: ASSVRTGTYNEQF